Described below is a single T cell receptor (beta chain) sequence and its context. Its cognate antigen is unknown. V lost 1 base to trimming and J lost 7 bases; unmatched junction nucleotides: 3. This CDR3 region has 14 residues. Germline V gene lookup returns CDR1 SGHDT and CDR2 YYEEEE. The study ran its PCR with 60 Vbeta and 13 Jbeta primers. Data came from immunoSEQ multiplex PCR; TCRdb stores just in-frame clones and leaves some out. The sample includes around 130,000 clones, approximately 85% of them seen just once. The data belong to a study of cytomegalovirus exposure and HLA in healthy donors. Study-level results: Productive status was seen about 87% or about 30% of the time for most TCR beta V segments in an earlier analysis. Apart from CMV serostatus, no immune exposure information was available.

Healthy people donating bone marrow made up the donors. The J gene is TRBJ2-5, the V gene TRBV5-6; 11 nucleotides line up with TRBD2. What was sequenced was PBMCs. This TCR derives from a boy between 10 and 17 years old in good health and CMV-seronegative. For the CDR3, the DNA is TGTGCCAGCAGCTTGACTAGCGGGGGCCCGACCCAGTACTTC. Protein sequence: CASSLTSGGPTQYF.